This TCR beta chain was observed in a study of blood T cell repertoires in COVID-19. The assay was immunoSEQ multiplex PCR, and TCRdb's table has in-frame clones only and misses some. The table records approximately 390,000 clones, 70% to 90% of them present only once. CDR1 and CDR2 from the germline V gene are SEHNR and FQNEAQ (reference sequence). The ends lost 4 bases at V and 10 bases at J; junction bases unmatched: 1. This CDR3 region has 13 residues. The origin of this receptor is a woman aged 35 to 49 with acute COVID-19. V and J are TRBV7-9 and TRBJ1-6, with 10 positions matching TRBD1. The sample taken for sequencing was PBMCs or T cells enriched from blood (not recorded which). In nucleotides, the CDR3 is TGTGCCAGCAGCTCGACAGGGGGCTCACCCCTCCACTTT. Translated: CASSSTGGSPLHF. The variable domain in full, with the rest retrieved from reference TRBV7-9 and TRBJ1-6, is DTGVSQNPRHKITKRGQNVTFRCDPISEHNRLYWYRQTLGQGPEFLTYFQNEAQLEKSRLLSDRFSAERPKGSFSTLEIQRTEQGDSAMYLCASSSTGGSPLHFGNGTRLTVT.